Listed here is a single TCR beta chain. The assay was immunoSEQ multiplex PCR, and TCRdb's table has in-frame clones only and misses some. The sample includes 8,500 to 10,000 clones, 95% to 98% of them seen just once. This specimen comes from a study of T cells after posttransplantation cyclophosphamide. The naive gate required viable CD3+CD4+ or CD3+CD8+ cells with CCR7+CD45RA+CD45RO-CD95-CD27+CD28+ phenotype. This sequence was found in a woman aged 60-75 years in good health, CMV-negative, and a related stem cell transplant donor. The source material was naive CD4+ T cells sorted from PBMCs.

CDR3 sequence reads: CAWRTSGSEQYF. CDR3 bases: TGTGCCTGGAGGACTAGCGGGAGCGAGCAGTACTTC. The chain carries TRBV30 and TRBJ2-7, with 12 bases aligning to TRBD2. V gave up 3 bases and J gave up 6 bases; unmatched junction bases: 0. The CDR3 runs 12 residues. Per the germline V gene, CDR1 is GTSNPN and CDR2 is SVGIG (reference sequence).